This section outlines one TCR beta chain sequence together with its context. This sample is part of a study of blood T cell repertoires in COVID-19. Looking at the study overall: Sample material is recorded as cDNA or gDNA derived from T cells, B-cell-depleted T cells, or PBMCs.

Unmatched junction bases numbered 5, after V lost 1 base and J lost 6 bases. The CDR3 is 16 amino acids. Per germline, CDR1 SGHNT and CDR2 YENEEA. TCRdb's table, derived via immunoSEQ multiplex PCR, lists solely in-frame clones and lacks some. The table records some 88,000 clones, more than 75% of them present only once. This clonotype was sampled from a human donor in a cohort sampled during active COVID-19. What was sequenced was peripheral blood. The chain recombines TRBV11-3 with TRBJ2-2, with TRBD1 matching 10 bases. The CDR3 DNA sequence: TGTGCCAGCAGCTTAGGGGGACAGGGGAAGCCCGGGGAGCTGTTTTTT. Amino acids: CASSLGGQGKPGELFF.